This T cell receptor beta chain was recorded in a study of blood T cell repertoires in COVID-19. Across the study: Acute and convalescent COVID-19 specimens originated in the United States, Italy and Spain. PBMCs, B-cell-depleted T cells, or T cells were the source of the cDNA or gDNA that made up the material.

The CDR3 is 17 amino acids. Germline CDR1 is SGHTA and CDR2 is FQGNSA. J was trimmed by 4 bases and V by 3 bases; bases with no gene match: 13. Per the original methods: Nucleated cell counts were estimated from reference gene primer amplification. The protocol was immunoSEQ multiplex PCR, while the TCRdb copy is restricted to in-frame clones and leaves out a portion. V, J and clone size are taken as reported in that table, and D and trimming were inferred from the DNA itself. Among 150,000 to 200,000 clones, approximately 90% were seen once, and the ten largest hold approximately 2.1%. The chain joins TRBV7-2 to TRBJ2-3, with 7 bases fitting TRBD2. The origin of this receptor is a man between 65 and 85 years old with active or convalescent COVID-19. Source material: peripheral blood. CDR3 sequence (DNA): TGTGCCAGCAGCTTCCTCCTTGGCGGGAGCATGGCAGATACGCAGTATTTT. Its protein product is CASSFLLGGSMADTQYF.